This T cell receptor (beta chain) was sequenced during a study of CD8 T cells in ankylosing spondylitis. As for this clonotype: Its specificity is not known.

A single record per CDR3 protein comes from TCRdb applying MiXCR to the 5' RACE reads. The sample has around 35,000 distinct CDR3 sequences, over 10% seen once; the top ten hold approximately 32%. Broader study findings: Researchers reportedly found disease-linked clones significantly enriched in matched ankylosing spondylitis synovial fluid. A motif in TCR beta, a set of eight or nine highly homologous variants, appeared characteristic of ankylosing spondylitis blood.

The TCR sequence derives from a male donor with ankylosing spondylitis. Sequencing was done on a sample of synovial fluid, either unsorted or a sorted T cell fraction (not recorded which).

The CDR3: CASKPGEDTGELFF. DNA of the CDR3: TGTGCCAGCAAGCCGGGTGAGGACACCGGGGAGCTGTTTTTT. The chain has TRBV6-4 and TRBJ2-2; D gene ambiguous. This CDR3 is 14 amino acids long. Germline V gene sequence: CDR1 MRHNA, CDR2 SNTAGT. Trimming took off 7 bases at V and 3 bases at J, with 12 bases between the two ends.